This T cell receptor beta chain is from a study of blood T cell repertoires in COVID-19. The wider study: Collection of acute and convalescent COVID-19 samples took place in the United States, Italy and Spain. T cells, B-cell-depleted T cells, or PBMCs provided the cDNA or gDNA that served as material.

Authors' processing steps: Counts of nucleated cells, estimated from reference gene primer amplification, were obtained. TCRdb's table, derived via immunoSEQ multiplex PCR, lists solely in-frame clones and lacks some. For V, J and clone size, that table is used; D and trimming come from the DNA. The sample has some 170,000 clones; around 83% are singletons. This CDR3 is built from 15 residues. Germline V gives CDR1 KGHDR, CDR2 SFDVKD. Trimming took off 0 bases at V and 2 bases at J, with 9 bases between the two ends. This clonotype originated in a man aged 35 to 55 with acute or convalescent COVID-19. The sample was peripheral blood. V gene TRBV24-1 combines with J gene TRBJ2-5; D gene unclear. CDR3 protein: CATSDLDGLQETQYF. In DNA, the CDR3 is TGTGCCACCAGTGATTTGGACGGGTTGCAAGAGACCCAGTACTTC.